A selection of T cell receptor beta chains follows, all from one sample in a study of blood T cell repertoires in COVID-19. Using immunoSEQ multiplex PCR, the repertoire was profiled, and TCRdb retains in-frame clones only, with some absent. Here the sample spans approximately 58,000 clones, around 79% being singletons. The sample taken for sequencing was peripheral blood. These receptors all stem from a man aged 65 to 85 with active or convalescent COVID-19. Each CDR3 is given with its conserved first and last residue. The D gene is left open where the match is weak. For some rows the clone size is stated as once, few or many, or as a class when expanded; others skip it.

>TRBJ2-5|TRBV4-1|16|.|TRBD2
TGCGCCAGCAGCCAAGAAAGACTAGCGCAACCTGAGACCCAGTACTTC
CASSQERLAQPETQYF
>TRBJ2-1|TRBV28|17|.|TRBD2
TGTGCCAGCACCCCCCCGGGTAGCGGGGGGGGGAACAATGAGCAGTTCTTC
CASTPPGSGGGNNEQFF
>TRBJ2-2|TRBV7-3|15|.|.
TGTGCCAGCAGCTTAAATCCAGGCAATCCCGGGGAGCTGTTTTTT
CASSLNPGNPGELFF
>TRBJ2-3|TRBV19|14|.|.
TGTGCCAGTAGGCCAGCGGGTAGCACAGATACGCAGTATTTT
CASRPAGSTDTQYF
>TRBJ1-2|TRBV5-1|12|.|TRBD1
TGCGCCAGCAGCTCGGACAGGGTGGGATACACCTTC
CASSSDRVGYTF
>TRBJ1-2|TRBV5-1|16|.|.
TGCGCCAGCAGCTTGGACCCAGAAGGGGCTAGGGGTGGCTACACCTTC
CASSLDPEGARGGYTF
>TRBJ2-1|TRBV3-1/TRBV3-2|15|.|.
TGTGCCAGCTCCCGTCAGCGGAGCTCCTACAATGAGCAGTTCTTC
CASSRQRSSYNEQFF
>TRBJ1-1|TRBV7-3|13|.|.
TGTGCCTCCAGGCGGGAGCCGAACACTGAAGCTTTCTTT
CASRREPNTEAFF
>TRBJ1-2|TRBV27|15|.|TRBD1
TGTGCCAGCAGTTTCCTGGACAGGGCTAACTATGGCTACACCTTC
CASSFLDRANYGYTF
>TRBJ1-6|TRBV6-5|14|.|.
TGTGCCAGCAGCTGGAGGGGCGGGTGGTCACCCCTCCACTTT
CASSWRGGWSPLHF
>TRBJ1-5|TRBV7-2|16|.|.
TGTGCCAGCAGCTTAGGGTCGCGGGCACAGGGACAGCCCCAGCATTTT
CASSLGSRAQGQPQHF
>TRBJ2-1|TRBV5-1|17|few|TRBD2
TGCGCCAGCAGCTTGGTAGGTGGGACTAGCGGTTACAATGAGCAGTTCTTC
CASSLVGGTSGYNEQFF
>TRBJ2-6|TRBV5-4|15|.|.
TGTGCCAGCAGCCACAGCCTGCGCGGGGCCAACGTCCTGACTTTC
CASSHSLRGANVLTF
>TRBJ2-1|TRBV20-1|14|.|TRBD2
TGCAGTGCTAGTCGCGGGAGGGCTGGGGGTGAGCAGTTCTTC
CSASRGRAGGEQFF
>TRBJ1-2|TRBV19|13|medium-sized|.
TGTGCCAGTAGTATGGGCAGGGACTATGGCTACACCTTC
CASSMGRDYGYTF
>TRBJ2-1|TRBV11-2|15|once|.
TGTGCCAGCGGCTCCCTCAGGGACTCCTACAATGAGCAGTTCTTC
CASGSLRDSYNEQFF
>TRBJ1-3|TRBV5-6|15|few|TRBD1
TGTGCCAGCAGCTTGCGGGACAGTACCGGAAACACCATATATTTT
CASSLRDSTGNTIYF
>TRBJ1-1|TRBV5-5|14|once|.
TGTGCCAGCAACTCGCGGGTGGCGAACACTGAAGCTTTCTTT
CASNSRVANTEAFF
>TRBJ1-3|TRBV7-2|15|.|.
TGTGCCAGCAGCTCATCAGGGTTCTCTGGAAACACCATATATTTT
CASSSSGFSGNTIYF
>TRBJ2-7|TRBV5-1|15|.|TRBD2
TGCGCCAGCAGCCCGGGGACTAGCGGGATCTACGAGCAGTACTTC
CASSPGTSGIYEQYF
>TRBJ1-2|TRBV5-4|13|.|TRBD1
TGTGCCAGCAGCCCGACAGGGGACTATGGCTACACCTTC
CASSPTGDYGYTF
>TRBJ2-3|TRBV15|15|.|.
TGTGCCACCAGCAGAGATCGCGGGAAGACAGATACGCAGTATTTT
CATSRDRGKTDTQYF
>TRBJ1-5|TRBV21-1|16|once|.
TGTGCCAGCAGCACCAAAGGGACAGGGCCGAATCAGCCCCAGCATTTT
CASSTKGTGPNQPQHF
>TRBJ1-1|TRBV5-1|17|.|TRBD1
TGCGCCAGCAGCTACGGGACAGGGGGCGGTTATGTCACTGAAGCTTTCTTT
CASSYGTGGGYVTEAFF
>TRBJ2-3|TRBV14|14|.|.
TGTGCCAGCAGCCAACTCAGGAGGACAGATACGCAGTATTTT
CASSQLRRTDTQYF
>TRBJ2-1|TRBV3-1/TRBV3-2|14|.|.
TGTGCCAGCAGCCAAGGGGGCCAAGGGGATGAGCAGTTCTTC
CASSQGGQGDEQFF
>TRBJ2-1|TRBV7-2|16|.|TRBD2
TGTGCCAGCAGCTCGCTTAGCGGGAGGGCTCAAGGGGAGCAGTTCTTC
CASSSLSGRAQGEQFF
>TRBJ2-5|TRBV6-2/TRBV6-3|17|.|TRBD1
TGTGCCAGCAGTTACTCAACCGGGACAGGGTTGGAAGAGACCCAGTACTTC
CASSYSTGTGLEETQYF
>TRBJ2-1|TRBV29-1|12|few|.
TGCAGCGCTAGGGGCAGCTACAATGAGCAGTTCTTC
CSARGSYNEQFF
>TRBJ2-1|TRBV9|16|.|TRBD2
TGTGCCAGCAGCGTAGCAAGCGGGGCCTTATACAATGAGCAGTTCTTC
CASSVASGALYNEQFF
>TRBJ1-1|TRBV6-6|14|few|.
TGTGCCAGCAGTCAATTCACAGGGAACACTGAAGCTTTCTTT
CASSQFTGNTEAFF
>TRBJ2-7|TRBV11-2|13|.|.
TGTGCCAGCAGCTTGGCGGGTAGCCACGAGCAGTACTTC
CASSLAGSHEQYF
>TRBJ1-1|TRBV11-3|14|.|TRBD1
TGTGCCAGCAGCAGGCAGACAGGGCGCACTGAAGCTTTCTTT
CASSRQTGRTEAFF